This TCR beta chain was recovered during a study of T-cell memory formation after mild COVID-19. Whole-study findings and limits: Day 37-peaking second-wave clones had unconfirmed SARS-CoV-2 specificity. CD4/CD8 balance held among clones contracting day 15 to 85, and later expanders leaned CD4+. Cross-reactive memory seemingly joined, as some responding clones were found in pre-infection memory.

The authors produced TCR alpha and TCR beta cDNA libraries with sample barcodes and UMIs by 5'RACE using constant-segment primers. MiXCR, run by TCRdb on the 5' RACE reads, gives a single entry per CDR3 protein. The table lists 450,000 to 650,000 distinct CDR3 sequences, roughly 18% of them singletons. Concerning this clonotype itself: The antigen remains undetermined.

The TCR comes from an adult woman who had mild COVID-19 (a few samples of this study predate the infection). Cell type and time point are not known. The specimen was PBMCs or a T cell subset sorted from them (not recorded which).

The CDR3 DNA sequence: TGTGCCAGCAGTTACACAGGGGATTTTTCTGAAGCTTTCTTT. Its protein product is CASSYTGDFSEAFF. The J gene is TRBJ1-1, the V gene TRBV12-3 or TRBV12-4; 7 bases are a match to TRBD1. V trimming: 4 bases; J trimming: 6 bases; junction bases outside the gene matches: 8. The CDR3 sequence is 14 residues long.